The 19 T cell receptor beta chains in this list originate from one sample, sequenced in a study of Ad26.COV2.S vaccination and SARS-CoV-2 variants. Some clones are missing from TCRdb's copy, which holds only in-frame ones; the method was immunoSEQ multiplex PCR. The sample contains tens of thousands of clones, more than 65% of which appear only once. This specimen consisted of peripheral blood, obtained after recovery from COVID-19. All receptors derive from a human donor who had recovered from COVID-19.

The chain joins TRBV28 to TRBJ2-1; 9 positions match TRBD2. Germline CDR1 and CDR2: MDHEN and SYDVKM. The CDR3 sequence is 15 residues long. With V trimmed by 5 bases and J by 8 bases, 10 bases remained unmatched. This chain's CDR3 is CASSTGLAMVDEQFF. In DNA, the CDR3 is TGTGCCAGCAGTACGGGACTAGCTATGGTGGATGAGCAGTTCTTC. Combining the CDR3 with reference TRBV28 and TRBJ2-1 gives the whole variable domain DVKVTQSSRYLVKRTGEKVFLECVQDMDHENMFWYRQDPGLGLRLIYFSYDVKMKEKGDIPEGYSVSREKKERFSLILESASTNQTSMYLCASSTGLAMVDEQFFGPGTRLTVL.

This clone appeared once. The chain couples TRBV27 to TRBJ1-2; no firm D call. CDR1 MNHEY and CDR2 SMNVEV come from the germline V gene (reference sequence). The V and J ends lost 3 bases and 2 bases respectively, with 7 bases between them. This CDR3 region has 13 residues. CDR3: CASSFSGNYGYTF. The CDR3 coding sequence is TGTGCCAGCAGTTTTAGCGGGAACTATGGCTACACCTTC.

The V gene is TRBV25-1, the J gene TRBJ1-2; a possible D gene is TRBD1 (6 bases). Germline loops: CDR1 MGHDK, CDR2 SYGVNS. Trimming pared 4 bases from V and 6 bases from J, leaving 15 bases between. The CDR3 is 14 amino acids. The CDR3 DNA reads as TGTGCCAGCAGTGCCGGGACACGCCTCGATGGCTACACCTTC. Amino acids: CASSAGTRLDGYTF.

The gene calls are TRBV28 and TRBJ2-5; D could derive from TRBD1 or TRBD2 (5 bases each). The CDR3 is 14 residues long. Trimming took 4 bases from V and 2 from J, leaving 11 bases between them. CDR1 and CDR2 from the germline V gene are MDHEN and SYDVKM. In DNA, the CDR3 is TGTGCCAGCAGTTACTCCGGGGCACAAGAGACCCAGTACTTC. Encoded protein: CASSYSGAQETQYF.

The chain uses TRBV7-2 and TRBJ1-4; the D is unclear. V was trimmed by 3 bases and J by 7 bases, leaving 18 bases between them. Germline CDR1 SGHTA, CDR2 FQGNSA. The CDR3 totals 16 residues. The CDR3 nucleotides are TGTGCCAGCAGCTTGATTTCTATCGCCGGGAGTGAAAAACTGTTTTTT. Translation: CASSLISIAGSEKLFF.

The chain combines TRBV28 with TRBJ2-2; TRBD1 matches at 8 bases. CDR1 MDHEN and CDR2 SYDVKM come from the germline V gene. Germline trimming cut 7 bases from V and 4 bases from J; bases unmatched to any gene: 11. The CDR3 spans 16 residues. CDR3 sequence reads: CASISTGTGVTGELFF. In DNA form, the CDR3 reads TGTGCCAGCATCAGTACCGGGACAGGAGTCACCGGGGAGCTGTTTTTT.

This sequence joins TRBV29-1 and TRBJ1-1; D not certain. The CDR3 is made up of 13 amino acids. Germline lookup yields CDR1 SQVTM and CDR2 ANQGSEA. The ends were cut back, 0 bases at V and 2 bases at J, with 7 bases in the middle. The CDR3 DNA is TGCAGCGTTGAAGATATTACAAACACTGAAGCTTTCTTT. This encodes CSVEDITNTEAFF. The whole variable domain, filled in from reference TRBV29-1 and TRBJ1-1, reads SAVISQKPSRDICQRGTSLTIQCQVDSQVTMMFWYRQQPGQSLTLIATANQGSEATYESGFVIDKFPISRPNLTFSTLTVSNMSPEDSSIYLCSVEDITNTEAFFGQGTRLTVV.

The V and J genes are TRBV12-1 and TRBJ1-2; whether TRBD1, the table's D call, matches the DNA was not checked. TRBV12-1 is labeled a pseudogene. The CDR3 contains 17 residues. The CDR3 coding sequence is TGTGCCAGCAGCTCCGGCCTGGGAACAGGCCGGGACTATGGCTACACCTTC. Amino acids: CASSSGLGTGRDYGYTF.

This chain uses TRBV9 with TRBJ2-1; D is possibly TRBD2 (6 bases). The CDR3 loop spans 15 amino acids. The germline CDR1 and CDR2 sequences are SGDLS and YYNGEE. V lost 0 bases, J lost 8 bases, and 15 bases lay in between. The CDR3 DNA reads as TGTGCCAGCAGCGTAGGTAGGGGACTTATGGATGAGCAGTTCTTC. Its protein is CASSVGRGLMDEQFF.

The chain employs TRBV27 and TRBJ2-1; the D gene is possibly TRBD2 (5 bases). Germline V CDR1 and CDR2: MNHEY, SMNVEV (reference sequence). V was clipped by 2 bases and J by 10 bases, with 12 bases between them. CDR3 size: 13 residues. The CDR3 loop reads CASSLKRAREQFF. DNA of the CDR3: TGTGCCAGCAGTTTAAAGAGGGCCAGAGAGCAGTTCTTC.

This clone has a handful of counts. DNA of the CDR3: TGTGCCAGCAGCTATCAAGAGCAGTACTTC. It codes for CASSYQEQYF. The chain is built from TRBV2 and TRBJ2-7; no reliable D call. The CDR3 contains 10 residues. V lost 6 bases and J 7 bases, leaving 7 bases between the germline ends. In germline, CDR1 is SNHLY, CDR2 FYNNEI. Full variable domain (remainder filled in from reference TRBV2 and TRBJ2-7): EPEVTQTPSHQVTQMGQEVILRCVPISNHLYFYWYRQILGQKVEFLVSFYNNEISEKSEIFDDQFSVERPDGSNFTLKIRSTKLEDSAMYFCASSYQEQYFGPGTRLTVT.

This sequence joins TRBV18 and TRBJ1-6; TRBD1 might be the D (6 bases). V was cut by 1 base and J by 7 bases, with 11 bases left in between. This CDR3 contains 15 residues. The germline CDR1 and CDR2 sequences are KGHSH and LQKENI. CDR3 bases: TGTGCCAGCTCACCACAGAAGCAGGGGAATTCACCCCTCCACTTT. Residues: CASSPQKQGNSPLHF. Using reference TRBV18 and TRBJ1-6 for the parts outside the CDR3, the full variable domain is NAGVMQNPRHLVRRRGQEARLRCSPMKGHSHVYWYRQLPEEGLKFMVYLQKENIIDESGMPKERFSAEFPKEGPSILRIQQVVRGDSAAYFCASSPQKQGNSPLHFGNGTRLTVT.

The chain employs TRBV28 and TRBJ1-3; D gene unclear. V was shortened by 8 bases and J by 0 bases, with 17 bases between the two germline ends. Germline V gives CDR1 MDHEN, CDR2 SYDVKM. The CDR3 length is 16 residues. CDR3 loop: CASYTFRVPSGNTIYF. CDR3 DNA: TGTGCCAGCTACACCTTCCGGGTACCCTCTGGAAACACCATATATTTT.

V and J are TRBV5-1 and TRBJ1-5; 8 positions agree with TRBD1. The junction had 9 bases not matched to a gene; V was cut back by 4 bases and J by 6 bases. Germline CDR1 and CDR2: SGHRS and YFSETQ. This CDR3 has 15 residues. The CDR3 DNA is TGCGCCAGCAGCCCAGGACAGGGTAGGTTTCAGCCCCAGCATTTT. This encodes CASSPGQGRFQPQHF.

This clone has a handful of counts. The chain is built from TRBV6-2 or TRBV6-3 and TRBJ2-2; D gene uncertain. The V end lost 4 bases, the J end lost 3 bases, and 6 bases lay between the germline ends. Germline V gives CDR1 MNHEY, CDR2 SVGEGT. The CDR3 has 13 residues. CDR3 in DNA: TGTGCCAGCAGTTTAGTGTACACCGGGGAGCTGTTTTTT. This translates into CASSLVYTGELFF.

This clone was seen a single time. The rearrangement uses TRBV7-3 and TRBJ2-1; D is unresolved. Trimming left V 4 bases short and J 1 base short, with 20 bases between. Germline assignment: CDR1 SGHTA and CDR2 FQGTGA. CDR3 length equals 18 residues. The CDR3 coding sequence is TGTGCCAGCAGCTCAACACCGGGCCCCCTTAATTCCTACAATGAGCAGTTCTTC. It yields the protein CASSSTPGPLNSYNEQFF.

The chain links TRBV2 to TRBJ1-2, with a possible D match to TRBD1 (6 bases). Germline V gene data show CDR1 as SNHLY and CDR2 as FYNNEI. This CDR3 is built from 10 residues. V shed 9 bases and J shed 8 bases, with 10 bases lying between them. Here the CDR3 reads CARGGSGYTF. For the CDR3, the DNA is TGTGCCAGAGGGGGTTCGGGCTACACCTTC.

The sample holds many counts of this clone. The chain couples TRBV2 to TRBJ1-2; 9 bases agree with TRBD1. CDR3 size: 14 residues. Germline V CDR1 and CDR2: SNHLY, FYNNEI. Trimming cost V 1 base and J 8 bases; bases outside gene matches: 5. DNA of the CDR3: TGTGCCAGCAGTGAAGGGACAGGGGTAGTCGGCTACACCTTC. Translating it yields CASSEGTGVVGYTF.

This clone was seen only a few times. This chain uses TRBV11-3 with TRBJ2-1; TRBD1 is a possible D gene (5 bases). The CDR3 length is 12 residues. V lost 5 bases and J 7 bases, leaving 9 bases between the germline ends. Germline V gene data show CDR1 as SGHNT and CDR2 as YENEEA. The CDR3 bases are TGTGCCAGCAGCGCCTGGACAAATGAGCAGTTCTTC. Translation: CASSAWTNEQFF.